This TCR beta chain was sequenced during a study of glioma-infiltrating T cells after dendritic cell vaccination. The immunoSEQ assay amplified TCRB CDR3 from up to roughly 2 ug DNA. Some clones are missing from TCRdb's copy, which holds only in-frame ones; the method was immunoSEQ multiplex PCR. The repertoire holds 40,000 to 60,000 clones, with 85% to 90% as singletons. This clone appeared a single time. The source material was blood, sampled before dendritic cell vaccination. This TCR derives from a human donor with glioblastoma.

The CDR3 sequence: CASSEGLAGADTQYF. The CDR3 DNA sequence: TGTGCCAGCAGTGAAGGACTAGCGGGAGCAGATACGCAGTATTTT. The V gene is TRBV6-1, the J gene TRBJ2-3; TRBD2 agrees at 12 bases. The CDR3 extends over 15 amino acids. J was trimmed by 4 bases and V by 1 base; bases with no gene match: 0. Germline CDR1 reads MNHNS; CDR2 reads SASEGT.